This TCR beta chain emerged from a study of T cells in Graves' hyperthyroidism and ophthalmopathy. On the study more broadly: Peripheral blood was secured at the point of initial diagnosis, before any treatment.

The V gene end was trimmed by 4 bases and the J gene end by 2 bases; junction bases not matched to a gene: 9. The CDR3 covers 15 residues. Per the germline V gene, CDR1 is SGHKS and CDR2 is YYEKEE (reference sequence). Amplification of TCR beta CDR3 regions used RNA as the template. HTBI primers were used for first-round RT-PCR of the TCR CDR3. TCRdb itself ran the multiplex PCR reads through MiXCR, one entry per CDR3 protein. This table holds over 200,000 distinct CDR3 sequences, 13% to 15% found once. Sequenced: blood. The chain employs TRBV5-5 and TRBJ2-7, with 7 bases lining up with TRBD1. The sequence derives from a woman aged 35 to 49 with Graves' hyperthyroidism that later progressed to Graves' ophthalmopathy. The CDR3: CASSPRTGETYEQYF. The CDR3, as DNA: TGTGCCAGCAGCCCGCGGACAGGCGAAACCTACGAGCAGTACTTC.